These 6 T cell receptor beta chains came from one sample sequenced in a study of response to subunit inactivated influenza vaccine. TCRdb itself ran the RT-PCR reads through MiXCR, one entry per CDR3 protein. The sample carries about 520,000 distinct CDR3 sequences, about 7.2% recorded once. Sequencing used PBMCs from blood, obtained roughly 24 months after vaccination. These receptors all come from a man aged 50 to 69 who received an inactivated influenza vaccine.

The chain links TRBV20-1 to TRBJ2-1; 11 nucleotides line up with TRBD2. Germline V CDR1 and CDR2: DFQATT, SNEGSKA (reference sequence). The CDR3 has 16 amino acids. V was clipped by 2 bases and J by 8 bases; unmatched bases: 11. The CDR3 DNA is TGCAGTGCTAGACCTCGTACTAGCGGGAGCGGGGATGAGCAGTTCTTC. It yields the protein CSARPRTSGSGDEQFF.

The chain carries TRBV20-1 and TRBJ2-3; the match to TRBD2 covers 7 bases. V shed 6 bases and J 8 bases; nucleotides not matched to a gene: 20. This CDR3 is built from 16 residues. Per the germline V gene, CDR1 is DFQATT and CDR2 is SNEGSKA (reference sequence). The CDR3 reads CSAARAGLAAEGTQYF. CDR3 bases: TGCAGTGCCGCTCGCGCCGGGCTAGCGGCGGAAGGTACGCAGTATTTT.

The chain combines TRBV7-2 with TRBJ2-2, with 8 positions matching TRBD1. The CDR3 loop spans 14 amino acids. The germline V gene encodes CDR1 SGHTA and CDR2 FQGNSA. After removal of 6 bases from V and 4 bases from J, the junction contained 4 bases not matched to a gene. The CDR3 region has the DNA TGTGCCAGCAGGACAGGGGTTTCCACCGGGGAGCTGTTTTTT. This codes for CASRTGVSTGELFF. The complete variable domain, with remaining parts taken from reference TRBV7-2 and TRBJ2-2, reads GAGVSQSPSNKVTEKGKDVELRCDPISGHTALYWYRQSLGQGLEFLIYFQGNSAPDKSGLPSDRFSAERTGGSVSTLTIQRTQQEDSAVYLCASRTGVSTGELFFGEGSRLTVL.

This clonotype was picked up a small number of times. This rearrangement joins TRBV5-1 to TRBJ2-6, with unresolved D. The CDR3 length is 15 residues. The ends were cut back, 0 bases at V and 4 bases at J, with 8 bases in the middle. Per the germline V gene, CDR1 is SGHRS and CDR2 is YFSETQ. Here the CDR3 reads CASSLDMGGANVLTF. DNA for the CDR3: TGCGCCAGCAGCTTGGATATGGGAGGGGCCAACGTCCTGACTTTC.

A few counts support this clonotype. V is TRBV5-1 and J is TRBJ1-2; 9 bases map to TRBD1. There are 15 residues in the CDR3. Germline CDR1 is SGHRS and CDR2 is YFSETQ. Germline trimming cut 5 bases from V and 5 bases from J; bases unmatched to any gene: 10. DNA of the CDR3: TGCGCCAGCAGTTTTGGGGCCGGGACAGGGTATGGCTACACCTTC. Translation gives CASSFGAGTGYGYTF.

This sequence joins TRBV14 and TRBJ1-2; unclear D gene. The V end lost 0 bases, the J end lost 8 bases, and 10 bases lay between the germline ends. Per germline, CDR1 SGHDN and CDR2 FVKESK. The CDR3 length is 13 residues. CDR3 coding DNA: TGTGCCAGCAGCCAAGATATCGTGGGCGGCTACACCTTC. Amino acid sequence: CASSQDIVGGYTF.